Shown below are 28 T cell receptor beta chains from a single sample sequenced in a study of molecular identifiers for immune sequencing clone quantification. TCRdb reprocessed the PCR reads via MiXCR and lists one record per CDR3 protein. The sample has 60,000 to 70,000 distinct CDR3 sequences; 15% to 20% are singletons. The sequenced sample consisted of naive CD8+ T cells from blood, with Jurkat cell RNA spiked in. Sample subset: FACS-sorted CD8+CD4-CCR7+CD45RA+ naive T cells. Receptor source: a human donor in good health. Some libraries in this study had Jurkat cell RNA spiked in.

This clonotype was picked up one time. The V gene is TRBV7-9, the J gene TRBJ2-5; D is possibly TRBD1 (5 bases). CDR3 length equals 14 residues. The V end lost 4 bases, the J end lost 3 bases, and 12 bases lay between the germline ends. Germline values: CDR1 SEHNR, CDR2 FQNEAQ (reference sequence). This chain's CDR3 is CASSYRQGEETQYF. In DNA, the CDR3 is TGTGCCAGCAGCTACCGTCAAGGGGAAGAGACCCAGTACTTC.

This clonotype was observed many times. The V gene is TRBV7-9, the J gene TRBJ2-2, with 9 bases that match TRBD1. Germline V gives CDR1 SEHNR, CDR2 FQNEAQ (reference sequence). This CDR3 has 15 amino acids. After removal of 4 bases from V and 3 bases from J, the junction contained 3 bases not matched to a gene. The DNA for the CDR3 is TGTGCCAGCAGCTCCGGGACAGGGCACACCGGGGAGCTGTTTTTT. It encodes CASSSGTGHTGELFF.

There are a few counts of this clonotype. The missing conserved phenylalanine or tryptophan at the end of this CDR3 makes a read error likely. The V call is TRBV29-1, the J call TRBJ1-1; 7 nucleotides align to TRBD1. V dropped 7 bases and J dropped 0; count of bases not matched to a gene: 8. CDR3 length: 14 amino acids. CDR1 SQVTM and CDR2 ANQGSEA come from the germline V gene. CDR3 sequence: CSAHRDSLNTEAFS. CDR3 coding DNA: TGCAGCGCACACCGGGACAGTTTGAACACTGAAGCTTTCTCT.

This clonotype was recorded many times. V gene TRBV20-1 combines with J gene TRBJ2-7; D is perhaps TRBD1 or TRBD2 (6 bases each). This CDR3 comprises 14 residues. CDR1 DFQATT and CDR2 SNEGSKA come from the germline V gene (reference sequence). Trimming took 1 base from V and 2 from J, leaving 12 bases between them. The CDR3 loop is CSARVGGLAYEQYF. In nucleotides, the CDR3 is TGCAGTGCTAGAGTTGGGGGGCTTGCCTACGAGCAGTACTTC.

V is TRBV7-9 and J is TRBJ2-7, with 8 bases matching TRBD2. Germline V lookup: CDR1 SEHNR, CDR2 FQNEAQ (reference sequence). This CDR3 comprises 15 residues. The ends lost 5 bases at V and 4 bases at J; junction bases unmatched: 10. This CDR3 is CASSTSEREFYEQYF. As DNA, the CDR3 is TGTGCCAGCAGCACCTCTGAGCGGGAGTTTTACGAGCAGTACTTC.

This clonotype has a handful of counts. This chain uses TRBV29-1 with TRBJ2-7; 10 bases align to TRBD2. With 1 base clipped from V and 4 bases from J, the junction kept 10 bases outside the gene matches. The germline gives CDR1 SQVTM, CDR2 ANQGSEA. The CDR3 has 16 amino acids. The CDR3 nucleotides are TGCAGCGTTGAAGGCTTCCCCCCAGCGGGAGGGTACGAGCAGTACTTC. Protein product: CSVEGFPPAGGYEQYF.

Comments on this clonotype: A read error may explain this, as a much larger clone is one base away. V and J are TRBV28 and TRBJ1-1; D gene uncertain. CDR3 size: 12 residues. Germline assignment: CDR1 MDHEN and CDR2 SYDVKM. Here the CDR3 reads CASSALSTEALF. The CDR3 bases are TGTGCCAGCAGTGCCCTGAGTACTGAAGCTCTCTTT.

This clonotype was recorded at least ten times. The chain joins TRBV9 to TRBJ2-3, with TRBD2 as a possible D gene (6 bases). The germline V gene has CDR1 SGDLS and CDR2 YYNGEE. This CDR3 is built from 14 residues. Trimming took 1 base from V and 0 from J, leaving 6 bases between them. This CDR3 reads CASSVSGSTDTQYF. CDR3 nucleotides: TGTGCCAGCAGCGTAAGCGGGAGCACAGATACGCAGTATTTT.

About this clonotype: A clone one base away is much larger, so this may be a read error. The conserved phenylalanine or tryptophan is not found at the CDR3 terminus, so this likely reflects a read error. The chain has TRBV12-3 or TRBV12-4 and TRBJ1-1, with D perhaps matching TRBD1 (5 bases). The CDR3 sequence is 12 residues long. Trimming took 7 bases from V and 4 from J, leaving 10 bases between them. This CDR3 reads CASIRGGTEAFL. CDR3 nucleotides: TGTGCCAGCATCCGGGGGGGCACTGAAGCTTTCTTG.

This sequence joins TRBV6-5 and TRBJ2-1; TRBD2 aligns across 7 bases. With V trimmed by 2 bases and J by 9 bases, 1 base remained unmatched. The CDR3 consists of 12 residues. The germline V gene has CDR1 MNHEY and CDR2 SVGAGI. The CDR3: CASSYGGSEQFF. The CDR3 bases are TGTGCCAGCAGTTACGGCGGGAGTGAGCAGTTCTTC.

This clonotype was detected many times. This chain joins TRBV25-1 and TRBJ2-1; D might be TRBD1 (6 bases). This CDR3 comprises 13 residues. The V gene lost 10 bases and the J gene lost 4 bases, with 14 bases spanning the gap. Looked up from germline, CDR1 is MGHDK and CDR2 is SYGVNS. CDR3 bases: TGTGCCACGTCCGACAGGCCGTACAATGAGCAGTTCTTC. It encodes CATSDRPYNEQFF.

The table lists this clonotype with many counts. The V gene is TRBV4-1, the J gene TRBJ1-2; D not certain. Germline assignment: CDR1 MGHRA and CDR2 YSYEKL. This CDR3 region has 13 residues. The V end lost 2 bases, the J end lost 2 bases, and 6 bases lay between the germline ends. CDR3 residues: CASSQPQNYGYTF. DNA of the CDR3: TGCGCCAGCAGCCAACCACAAAACTATGGCTACACCTTC.

This clonotype was seen only once. The chain combines TRBV9 with TRBJ2-1; D gene unclear. The germline gives CDR1 SGDLS, CDR2 YYNGEE. Trimming stripped 1 base from V and 5 bases from J, with 7 bases between. The CDR3 loop spans 13 amino acids. The DNA for the CDR3 is TGTGCCAGCAGCGTATTCGCCCACAATGAGCAGTTCTTC. This codes for CASSVFAHNEQFF.

The gene calls are TRBV7-9 and TRBJ2-1, with 12 bases identical to TRBD2. Losses at the gene ends were 10 bases for V and 2 bases for J; bases not matched to a gene: 3. Per germline, CDR1 SEHNR and CDR2 FQNEAQ (reference sequence). There are 14 residues in the CDR3. The CDR3: CATLAGGPYNEQFF. The CDR3 nucleotides read TGTGCCACCCTAGCGGGAGGGCCCTACAATGAGCAGTTCTTC.

This clonotype was seen repeatedly, ten times or more. This chain uses TRBV7-9 with TRBJ1-6; D unclear. CDR3 size: 17 residues. Trimming removed 1 base from V and 1 base from J, with 11 bases in between. From germline, CDR1 is SEHNR and CDR2 FQNEAQ (reference sequence). CDR3 sequence: CASSLDPRNSYNSPLHF. The CDR3, as DNA: TGTGCCAGCAGCTTAGATCCCCGGAATTCCTATAATTCACCCCTCCACTTT.

Many counts were recorded for this clonotype. The chain has TRBV19 and TRBJ1-5, with D perhaps matching TRBD1 (5 bases). The CDR3 contains 13 residues. The V end was cut by 5 bases, the J end by 6 bases, with 11 bases between. Germline V gene lookup returns CDR1 LNHDA and CDR2 SQIVND (reference sequence). The CDR3 sequence: CASSQIGGQPQHF. The CDR3 DNA follows: TGTGCCAGTAGTCAGATTGGGGGTCAGCCCCAGCATTTT.

This clonotype was seen a few times. Possible read error: a much larger clone is one base away. The gene calls are TRBV28 and TRBJ1-3; D is possibly TRBD1 (5 bases). The CDR3 extends over 16 amino acids. Germline V gene sequence: CDR1 MDHEN, CDR2 SYDVKM. V lost 8 bases, J lost 2 bases, and 19 bases lay in between. CDR3 sequence reads: CASSPWGTYTGNTIYF. In DNA, the CDR3 is TGTGCCAGCTCCCCCTGGGGCACATATACTGGAAACACCATATATTTT.

This clonotype came up many times. This chain uses TRBV20-1 with TRBJ2-7, with D unclear. Trimming took 2 bases from V and 3 from J, leaving 11 bases between them. Germline lookup yields CDR1 DFQATT and CDR2 SNEGSKA (reference sequence). There are 13 residues in the CDR3. The CDR3 DNA is TGCAGTGCTAGAAGTTTGGGCAGCTACGAGCAGTACTTC. Residues: CSARSLGSYEQYF.

V usage is TRBV5-4 and J usage is TRBJ2-7; D might be TRBD2 (5 bases). Looked up from germline, CDR1 is SGHNT and CDR2 is YYREEE (reference sequence). The CDR3 contains 16 residues. V lost 4 bases and J 0 bases, leaving 17 bases between the germline ends. The chain's CDR3 is CASSALPGMSSYEQYF. The CDR3 DNA reads TGTGCCAGCAGCGCTCTTCCCGGGATGAGCTCCTACGAGCAGTACTTC.

This clonotype was found many times. The gene calls are TRBV28 and TRBJ1-6; the match to TRBD1 covers 9 bases. The CDR3 has 16 residues. CDR1 is MDHEN and CDR2 is SYDVKM in the germline V gene. V was clipped by 2 bases and J by 9 bases; unmatched bases: 8. In DNA form, the CDR3 reads TGTGCCAGCAGTTTAACATTGGGGACAGGGAGTTCACCCCTCCACTTT. Residues: CASSLTLGTGSSPLHF.

This clonotype was seen ten or more times. V usage is TRBV27 and J usage is TRBJ2-2; D possibly corresponds to TRBD2 (5 bases). CDR1 is MNHEY, CDR2 SMNVEV, per germline (reference sequence). V was cut by 1 base and J by 7 bases, with 10 bases left in between. This CDR3 contains 14 residues. The CDR3 here is CASSLFGNGGELFF. The CDR3, as DNA: TGTGCCAGCAGTTTATTCGGGAATGGCGGGGAGCTGTTTTTT.

This clonotype was recorded many times. The chain has TRBV29-1 and TRBJ1-2, with no clear D. CDR3 length equals 16 residues. Deletions cut 2 bases from V and 5 bases from J, with 21 bases between. The V gene's germline CDR1 is SQVTM and CDR2 ANQGSEA. The CDR3 loop reads CSVEPAVTLEFYGYTF. For the CDR3, the DNA is TGCAGCGTTGAACCGGCGGTTACTCTAGAATTTTATGGCTACACCTTC. Variable domain in full (rest from reference TRBV29-1 and TRBJ1-2): SAVISQKPSRDICQRGTSLTIQCQVDSQVTMMFWYRQQPGQSLTLIATANQGSEATYESGFVIDKFPISRPNLTFSTLTVSNMSPEDSSIYLCSVEPAVTLEFYGYTFGSGTRLTVV.

A word on this clonotype: At one of its ends the junction is not consistent with the germline gene, which may arise from a read error. The V gene is TRBV27, the J gene TRBJ2-1; TRBD1 matches at 8 bases. The CDR3 runs 14 residues. From germline, CDR1 is MNHEY and CDR2 SMNVEV (reference sequence). CDR3 nucleotide sequence: TGTGCCAGCAGTCCCACGACAGGGGTCAATGAGCAGTCCTTC. Translating gives CASSPTTGVNEQSF.

This clonotype appeared many times. This chain uses TRBV20-1 with TRBJ2-5; no definite D call. The germline V gene has CDR1 DFQATT and CDR2 SNEGSKA (reference sequence). V shed 5 bases and J shed 0 bases, with 10 bases lying between them. CDR3 size: 13 residues. CDR3 amino acids: CSASTLYQETQYF. In nucleotides, the CDR3 is TGCAGTGCTTCTACTCTGTACCAAGAGACCCAGTACTTC.

This clonotype was recorded many times. V usage is TRBV6-2 or TRBV6-3 and J usage is TRBJ2-2; D is perhaps TRBD1 (7 bases). Germline-derived CDR1 and CDR2 are MNHEY and SVGEGT. The CDR3 extends over 15 amino acids. The V end lost 6 bases, the J end lost 6 bases, and 17 bases lay between the germline ends. The chain's CDR3 is CASSRTGDSAGELFF. In DNA, the CDR3 is TGTGCCAGCAGCCGTACGGGGGACAGCGCCGGGGAGCTGTTTTTT.

Comments on this clonotype: This may arise from a read error, as a much more abundant clone is one base away. The gene calls are TRBV6-2 or TRBV6-3 and TRBJ2-7, with 11 bases identical to TRBD2. This CDR3 is built from 17 residues. CDR1 and CDR2 from the germline V gene are MNHEY and SVGEGT. The CDR3, as DNA: TGTGCCAGCAGTTGGGTGATAGCGGGAGGGAAGCTGGACGAGCAGCACTTC. It codes for CASSWVIAGGKLDEQHF.

CDR3 DNA: TGTGCCAGTAGTATAGGGCGGGAGATCAACGAGCAGTACTTC. This sequence encodes CASSIGREINEQYF. The chain combines TRBV19 with TRBJ2-7; 7 bases match TRBD2. J lost 5 bases, V lost 1 base, and 5 bases had no gene match. Germline V gene sequence: CDR1 LNHDA, CDR2 SQIVND (reference sequence). The length of the CDR3 is 14 residues.

This clonotype appeared many times. The rearrangement links TRBV11-3 to TRBJ2-3; D remains unclear. Trimming left V 4 bases short and J 2 bases short, with 10 bases between. Germline CDR1 is SGHNT and CDR2 is YENEEA. The CDR3 runs 14 residues. The CDR3 region has the DNA TGTGCCAGCAGCTCCATTGATTACACAGATACGCAGTATTTT. This codes for CASSSIDYTDTQYF.